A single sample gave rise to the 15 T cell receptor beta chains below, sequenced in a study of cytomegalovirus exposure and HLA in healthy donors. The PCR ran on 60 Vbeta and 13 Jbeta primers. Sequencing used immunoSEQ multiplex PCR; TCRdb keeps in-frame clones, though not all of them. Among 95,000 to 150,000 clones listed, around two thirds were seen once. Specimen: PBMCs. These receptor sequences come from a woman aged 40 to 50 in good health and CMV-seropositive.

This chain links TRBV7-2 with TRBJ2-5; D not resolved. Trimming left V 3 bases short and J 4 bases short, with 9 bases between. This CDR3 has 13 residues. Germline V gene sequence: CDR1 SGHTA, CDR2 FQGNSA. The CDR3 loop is CASSFGTIETQYF. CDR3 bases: TGTGCCAGCAGCTTTGGCACGATAGAGACCCAGTACTTC.

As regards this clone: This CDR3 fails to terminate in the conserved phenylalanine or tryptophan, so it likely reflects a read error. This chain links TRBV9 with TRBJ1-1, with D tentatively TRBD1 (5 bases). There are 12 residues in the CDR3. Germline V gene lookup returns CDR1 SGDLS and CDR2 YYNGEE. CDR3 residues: CTSSLDSTEAFV. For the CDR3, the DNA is TGTACCAGCAGCCTTGACAGCACTGAAGCTTTCGTT.

CDR3 residues: CASSRFSRDTNQPQHF. The CDR3 DNA sequence: TGTGCCAGCAGCCGTTTTTCCCGGGACACCAATCAGCCCCAGCATTTT. The genes are TRBV7-2 and TRBJ1-5; a weak D match, TRBD1 (6 bases). Germline V CDR1 and CDR2: SGHTA, FQGNSA. The CDR3 runs to 16 residues. Between the trimmed V and J ends, which lost 5 bases and 3 bases, there was a span of 17 bases.

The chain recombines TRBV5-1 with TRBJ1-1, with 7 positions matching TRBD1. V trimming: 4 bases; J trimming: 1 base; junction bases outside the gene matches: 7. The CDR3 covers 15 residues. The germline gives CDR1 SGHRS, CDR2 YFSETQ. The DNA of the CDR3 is TGCGCCAGCAGCCCAGAAGGGGGCGGGAACACTGAAGCTTTCTTT. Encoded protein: CASSPEGGGNTEAFF.

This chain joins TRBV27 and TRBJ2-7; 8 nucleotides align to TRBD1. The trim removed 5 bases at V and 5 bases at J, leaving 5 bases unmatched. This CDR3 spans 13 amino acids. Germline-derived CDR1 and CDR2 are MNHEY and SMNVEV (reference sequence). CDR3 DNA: TGTGCCAGCAGTGGGACAGGTCGCCACGAGCAGTACTTC. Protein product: CASSGTGRHEQYF.

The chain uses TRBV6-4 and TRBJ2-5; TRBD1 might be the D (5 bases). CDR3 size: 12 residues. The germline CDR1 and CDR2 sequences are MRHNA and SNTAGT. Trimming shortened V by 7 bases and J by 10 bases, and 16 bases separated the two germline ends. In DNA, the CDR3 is TGTGCCAGCACCCCGACTGGAAGGGGCCAGTACTTC. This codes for CASTPTGRGQYF.

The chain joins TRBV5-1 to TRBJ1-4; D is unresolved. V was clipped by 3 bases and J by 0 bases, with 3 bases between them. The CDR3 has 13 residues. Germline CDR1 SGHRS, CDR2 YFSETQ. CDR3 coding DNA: TGCGCCAGCAGCTCTTCAACTAATGAAAAACTGTTTTTT. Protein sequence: CASSSSTNEKLFF.

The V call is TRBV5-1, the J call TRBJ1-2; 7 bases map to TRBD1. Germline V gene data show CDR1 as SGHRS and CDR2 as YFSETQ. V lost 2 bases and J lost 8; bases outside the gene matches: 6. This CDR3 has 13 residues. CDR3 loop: CASSFEGADGYTF. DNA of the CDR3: TGCGCCAGCAGCTTCGAGGGGGCGGACGGCTACACCTTC.

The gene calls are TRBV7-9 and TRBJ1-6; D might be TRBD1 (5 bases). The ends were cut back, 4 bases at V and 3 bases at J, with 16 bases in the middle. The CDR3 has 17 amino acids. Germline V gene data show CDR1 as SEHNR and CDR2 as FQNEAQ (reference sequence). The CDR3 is CASSSLDRRDYNSPLHF. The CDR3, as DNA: TGTGCCAGCAGCTCCCTAGACAGAAGGGACTATAATTCACCCCTCCACTTT.

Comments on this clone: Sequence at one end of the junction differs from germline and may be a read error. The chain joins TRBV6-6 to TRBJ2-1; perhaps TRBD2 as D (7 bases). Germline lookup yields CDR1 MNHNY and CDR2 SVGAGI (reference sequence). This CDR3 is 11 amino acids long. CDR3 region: CAISQGRVQVF. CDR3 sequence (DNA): TGTGCCATCTCCCAGGGGAGGGTCCAGGTCTTC.

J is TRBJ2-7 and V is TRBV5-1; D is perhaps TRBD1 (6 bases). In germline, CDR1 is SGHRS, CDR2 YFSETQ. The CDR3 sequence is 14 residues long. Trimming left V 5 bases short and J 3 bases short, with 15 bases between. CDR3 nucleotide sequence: TGCGCCAGCAGTCCTGCAGGGACAAACTACGAGCAGTACTTC. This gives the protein CASSPAGTNYEQYF. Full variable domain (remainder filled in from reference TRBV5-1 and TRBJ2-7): KAGVTQTPRYLIKTRGQQVTLSCSPISGHRSVSWYQQTPGQGLQFLFEYFSETQRNKGNFPGRFSGRQFSNSRSEMNVSTLELGDSALYLCASSPAGTNYEQYFGPGTRLTVT.

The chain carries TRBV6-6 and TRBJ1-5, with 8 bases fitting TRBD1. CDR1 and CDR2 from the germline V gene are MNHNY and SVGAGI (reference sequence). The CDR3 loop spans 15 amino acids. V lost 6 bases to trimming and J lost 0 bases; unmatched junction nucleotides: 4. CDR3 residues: CASSPGGSSNQPQHF. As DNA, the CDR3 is TGTGCCAGCAGCCCAGGGGGCTCTAGCAATCAGCCCCAGCATTTT.

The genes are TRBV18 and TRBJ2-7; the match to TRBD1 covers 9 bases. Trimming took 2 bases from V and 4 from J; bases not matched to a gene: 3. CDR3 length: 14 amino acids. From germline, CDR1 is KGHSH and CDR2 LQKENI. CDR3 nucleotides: TGTGCCAGCTCACCAACAGGGGGCATGTACGAGCAGTACTTC. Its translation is CASSPTGGMYEQYF.

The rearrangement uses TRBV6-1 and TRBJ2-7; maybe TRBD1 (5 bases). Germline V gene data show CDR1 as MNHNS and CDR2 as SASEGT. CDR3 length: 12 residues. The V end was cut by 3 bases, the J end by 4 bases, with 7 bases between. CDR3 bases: TGTGCCAGCAGTGACCAGGGATACGAGCAGTACTTC. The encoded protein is CASSDQGYEQYF.

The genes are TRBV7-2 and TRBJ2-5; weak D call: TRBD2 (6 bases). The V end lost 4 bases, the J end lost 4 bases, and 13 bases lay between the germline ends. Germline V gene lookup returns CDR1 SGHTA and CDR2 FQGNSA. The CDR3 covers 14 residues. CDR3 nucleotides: TGTGCCAGCAGCTGGGTTGCAGCGGGAGAGACCCAGTACTTC. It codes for CASSWVAAGETQYF.